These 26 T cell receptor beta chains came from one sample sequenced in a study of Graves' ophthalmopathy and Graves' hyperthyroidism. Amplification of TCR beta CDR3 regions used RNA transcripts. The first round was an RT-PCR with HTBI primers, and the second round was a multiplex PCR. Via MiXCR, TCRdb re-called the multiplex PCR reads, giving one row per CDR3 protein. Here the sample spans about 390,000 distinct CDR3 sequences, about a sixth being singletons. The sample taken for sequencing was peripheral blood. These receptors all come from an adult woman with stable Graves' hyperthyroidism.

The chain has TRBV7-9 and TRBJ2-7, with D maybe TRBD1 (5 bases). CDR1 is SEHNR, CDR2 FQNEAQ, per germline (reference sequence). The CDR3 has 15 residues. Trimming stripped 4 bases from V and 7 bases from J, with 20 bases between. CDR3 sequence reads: CASSSQSRAPLEQYF. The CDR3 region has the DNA TGTGCCAGCAGCTCCCAATCCAGGGCTCCCTTGGAGCAGTACTTC.

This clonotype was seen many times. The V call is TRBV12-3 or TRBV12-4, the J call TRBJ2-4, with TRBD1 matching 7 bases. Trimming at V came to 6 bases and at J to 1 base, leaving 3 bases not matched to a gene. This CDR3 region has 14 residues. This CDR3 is CASSQGVAKNIQYF. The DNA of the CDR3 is TGTGCCAGCAGCCAGGGGGTCGCCAAAAACATTCAGTACTTC.

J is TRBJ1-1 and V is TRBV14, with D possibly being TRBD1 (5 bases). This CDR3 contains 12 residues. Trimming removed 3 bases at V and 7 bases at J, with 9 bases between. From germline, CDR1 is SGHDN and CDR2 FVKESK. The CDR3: CASSHSGYEAFF. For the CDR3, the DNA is TGTGCCAGCAGCCATTCAGGGTATGAAGCTTTCTTT.

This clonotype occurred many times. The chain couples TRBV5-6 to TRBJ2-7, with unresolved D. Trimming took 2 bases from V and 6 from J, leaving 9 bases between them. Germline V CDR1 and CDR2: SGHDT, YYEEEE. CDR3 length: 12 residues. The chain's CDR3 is CASSLQGIEQYF. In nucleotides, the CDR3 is TGTGCCAGCAGCTTACAAGGGATCGAGCAGTACTTC.

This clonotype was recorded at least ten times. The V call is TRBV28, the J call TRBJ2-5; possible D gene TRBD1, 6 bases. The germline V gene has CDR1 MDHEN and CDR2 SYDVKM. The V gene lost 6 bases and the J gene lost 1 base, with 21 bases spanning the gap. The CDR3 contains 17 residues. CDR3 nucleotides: TGTGCCAGCAGAGTCTCCCCGCGGACAGCTGTCCAAGAGACCCAGTACTTC. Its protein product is CASRVSPRTAVQETQYF.

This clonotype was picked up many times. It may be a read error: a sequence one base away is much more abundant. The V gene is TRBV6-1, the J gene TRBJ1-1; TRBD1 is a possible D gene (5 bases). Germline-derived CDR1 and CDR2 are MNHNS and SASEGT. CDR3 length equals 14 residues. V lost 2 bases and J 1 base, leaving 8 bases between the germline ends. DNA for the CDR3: TGTGCCAGCAGTGAAAACAGGACGAACACTGAAGCTTTCTTT. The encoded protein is CASSENRTNTEAFF.

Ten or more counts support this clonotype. The CDR3 protein is CASSGAVALLYSGYTF. The CDR3, as DNA: TGTGCCAGCAGTGGTGCAGTAGCCCTGCTGTATAGTGGCTACACCTTC. This chain connects TRBV12-3 or TRBV12-4 to TRBJ1-2; no firm D call. The CDR3 has 16 residues. With 5 bases removed from V and 7 bases from J, the gap between germline ends came to 23 bases.

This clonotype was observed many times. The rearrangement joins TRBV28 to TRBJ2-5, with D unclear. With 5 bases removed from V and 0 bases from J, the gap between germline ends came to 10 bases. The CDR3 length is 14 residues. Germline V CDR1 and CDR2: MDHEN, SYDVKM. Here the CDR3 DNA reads TGTGCCAGCAGTATCCCACCAAACCAAGAGACCCAGTACTTC. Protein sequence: CASSIPPNQETQYF.

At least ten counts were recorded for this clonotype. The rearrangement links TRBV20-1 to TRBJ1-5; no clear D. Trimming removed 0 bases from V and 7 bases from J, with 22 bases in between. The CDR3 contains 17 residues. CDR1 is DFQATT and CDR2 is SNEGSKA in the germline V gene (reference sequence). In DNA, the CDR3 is TGCAGTGCTAGAGACCCCCAAACGGCCCTAACCAGGCAGCCCCAGCATTTT. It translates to CSARDPQTALTRQPQHF.

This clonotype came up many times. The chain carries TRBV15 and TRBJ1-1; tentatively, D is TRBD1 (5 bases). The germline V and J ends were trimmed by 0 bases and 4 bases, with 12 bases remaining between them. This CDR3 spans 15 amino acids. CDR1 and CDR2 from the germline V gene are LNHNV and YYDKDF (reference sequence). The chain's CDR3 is CATSRDAGGGTEAFF. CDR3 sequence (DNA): TGTGCCACCAGCAGAGATGCCGGGGGTGGCACTGAAGCTTTCTTT.

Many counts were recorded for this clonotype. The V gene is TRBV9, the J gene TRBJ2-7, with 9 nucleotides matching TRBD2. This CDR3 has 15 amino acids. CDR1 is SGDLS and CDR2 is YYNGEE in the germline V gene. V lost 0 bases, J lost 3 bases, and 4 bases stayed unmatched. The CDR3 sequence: CASSVGGGRVYEQYF. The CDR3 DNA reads TGTGCCAGCAGCGTAGGAGGCGGGAGGGTCTACGAGCAGTACTTC.

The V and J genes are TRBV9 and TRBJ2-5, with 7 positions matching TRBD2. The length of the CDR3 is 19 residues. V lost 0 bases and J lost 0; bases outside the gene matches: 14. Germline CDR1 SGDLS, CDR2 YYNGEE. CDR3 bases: TGTGCCAGCAGCGTAGCACCTAGCGGCTCCGCCAAGTACCAAGAGACCCAGTACTTC. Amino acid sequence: CASSVAPSGSAKYQETQYF.

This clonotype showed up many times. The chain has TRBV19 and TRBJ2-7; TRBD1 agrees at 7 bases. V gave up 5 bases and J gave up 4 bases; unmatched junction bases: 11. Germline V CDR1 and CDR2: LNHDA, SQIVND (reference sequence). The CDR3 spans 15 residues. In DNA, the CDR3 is TGTGCCAGTAGTGCCTCACAGGGGATCGGATACGAGCAGTACTTC. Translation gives CASSASQGIGYEQYF.

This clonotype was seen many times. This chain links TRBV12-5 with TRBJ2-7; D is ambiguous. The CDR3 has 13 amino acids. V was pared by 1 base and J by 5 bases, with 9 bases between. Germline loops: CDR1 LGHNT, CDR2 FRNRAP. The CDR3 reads CASGLGRHDEQYF. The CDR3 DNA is TGTGCTAGTGGTTTGGGAAGGCACGACGAGCAGTACTTC.

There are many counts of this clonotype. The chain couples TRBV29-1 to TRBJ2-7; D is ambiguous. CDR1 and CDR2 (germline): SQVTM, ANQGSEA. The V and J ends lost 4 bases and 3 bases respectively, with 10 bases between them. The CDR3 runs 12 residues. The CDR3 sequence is CSVVKGRYEQYF. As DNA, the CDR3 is TGCAGCGTTGTCAAGGGTCGCTACGAGCAGTACTTC.

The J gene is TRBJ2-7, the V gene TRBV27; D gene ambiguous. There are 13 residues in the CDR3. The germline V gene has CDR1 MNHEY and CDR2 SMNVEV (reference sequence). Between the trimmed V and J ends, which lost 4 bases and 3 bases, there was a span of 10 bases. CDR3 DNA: TGTGCCAGCAGTTCCGCGCTCTACTACGAGCAGTACTTC. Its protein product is CASSSALYYEQYF.

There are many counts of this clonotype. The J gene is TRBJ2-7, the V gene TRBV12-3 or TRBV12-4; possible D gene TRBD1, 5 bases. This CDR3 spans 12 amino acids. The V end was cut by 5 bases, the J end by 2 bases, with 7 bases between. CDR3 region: CASSRGTYEQYF. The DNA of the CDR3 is TGTGCCAGCAGTAGGGGAACCTACGAGCAGTACTTC.

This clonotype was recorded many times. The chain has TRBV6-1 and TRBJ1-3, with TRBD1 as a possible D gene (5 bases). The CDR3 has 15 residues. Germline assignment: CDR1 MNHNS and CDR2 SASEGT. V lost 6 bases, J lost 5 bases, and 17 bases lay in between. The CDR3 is CASSQWGLRRNTIYF. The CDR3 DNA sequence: TGTGCCAGCAGCCAATGGGGCCTGCGAAGAAACACCATATATTTT.

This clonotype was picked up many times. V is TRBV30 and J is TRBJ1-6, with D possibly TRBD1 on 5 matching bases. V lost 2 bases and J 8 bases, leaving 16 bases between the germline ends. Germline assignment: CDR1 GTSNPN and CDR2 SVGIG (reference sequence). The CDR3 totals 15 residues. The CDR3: CAWSPPGRTHSPLHF. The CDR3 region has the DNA TGTGCCTGGAGTCCTCCGGGACGGACCCATTCACCCCTCCACTTT.

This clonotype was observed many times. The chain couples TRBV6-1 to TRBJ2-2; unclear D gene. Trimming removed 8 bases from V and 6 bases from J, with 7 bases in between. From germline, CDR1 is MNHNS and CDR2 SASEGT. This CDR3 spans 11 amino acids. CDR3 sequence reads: CASAAAGELFF. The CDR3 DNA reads TGTGCCAGCGCGGCCGCCGGGGAGCTGTTTTTT.

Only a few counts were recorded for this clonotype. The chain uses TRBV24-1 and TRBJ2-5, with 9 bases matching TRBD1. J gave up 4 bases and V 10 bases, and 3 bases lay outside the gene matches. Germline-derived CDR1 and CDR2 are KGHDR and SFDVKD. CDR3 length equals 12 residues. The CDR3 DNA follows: TGTGCCACGGGACAGGGTGGAGAGACCCAGTACTTC. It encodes CATGQGGETQYF.

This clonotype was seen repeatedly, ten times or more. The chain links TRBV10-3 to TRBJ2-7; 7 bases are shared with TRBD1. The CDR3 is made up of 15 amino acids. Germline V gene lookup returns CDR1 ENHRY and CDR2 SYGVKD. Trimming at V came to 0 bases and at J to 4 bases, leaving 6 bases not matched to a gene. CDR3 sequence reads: CAISESRDRGYEQYF. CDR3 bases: TGTGCCATCAGTGAGTCGAGGGACAGAGGGTACGAGCAGTACTTC.

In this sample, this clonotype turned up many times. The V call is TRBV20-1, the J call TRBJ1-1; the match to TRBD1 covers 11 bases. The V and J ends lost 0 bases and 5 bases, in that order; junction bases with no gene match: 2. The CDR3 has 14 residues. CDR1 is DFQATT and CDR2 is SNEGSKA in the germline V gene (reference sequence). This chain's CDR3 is CSAREGQGVTEAFF. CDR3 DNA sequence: TGCAGTGCTAGAGAGGGACAGGGGGTAACTGAAGCTTTCTTT.

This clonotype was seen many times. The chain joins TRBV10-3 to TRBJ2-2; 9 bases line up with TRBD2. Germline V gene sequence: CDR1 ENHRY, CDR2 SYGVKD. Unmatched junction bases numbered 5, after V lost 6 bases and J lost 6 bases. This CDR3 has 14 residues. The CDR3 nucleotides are TGTGCCATCAGACCGGGACTAGCATCCGGGGAGCTGTTTTTT. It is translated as CAIRPGLASGELFF.

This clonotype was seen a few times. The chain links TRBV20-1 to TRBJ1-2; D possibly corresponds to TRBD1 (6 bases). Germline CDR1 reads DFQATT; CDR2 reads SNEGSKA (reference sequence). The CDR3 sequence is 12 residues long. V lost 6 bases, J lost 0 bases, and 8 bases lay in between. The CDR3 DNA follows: TGCAGTGCCGAGGGGGCTAACTATGGCTACACCTTC. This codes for CSAEGANYGYTF.

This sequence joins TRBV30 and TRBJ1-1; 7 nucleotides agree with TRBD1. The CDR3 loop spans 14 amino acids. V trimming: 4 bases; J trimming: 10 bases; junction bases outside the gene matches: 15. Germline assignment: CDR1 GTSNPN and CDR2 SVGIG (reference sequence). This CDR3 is CAWIREGWDRRAFF. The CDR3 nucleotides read TGTGCCTGGATCCGAGAGGGGTGGGACAGAAGAGCTTTCTTT. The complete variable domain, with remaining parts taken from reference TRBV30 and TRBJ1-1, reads SQTIHQWPATLVQPVGSPLSLECTVEGTSNPNLYWYRQAAGRGLQLLFYSVGIGQISSEVPQNLSASRPQDRQFILSSKKLLLSDSGFYLCAWIREGWDRRAFFGQGTRLTVV.